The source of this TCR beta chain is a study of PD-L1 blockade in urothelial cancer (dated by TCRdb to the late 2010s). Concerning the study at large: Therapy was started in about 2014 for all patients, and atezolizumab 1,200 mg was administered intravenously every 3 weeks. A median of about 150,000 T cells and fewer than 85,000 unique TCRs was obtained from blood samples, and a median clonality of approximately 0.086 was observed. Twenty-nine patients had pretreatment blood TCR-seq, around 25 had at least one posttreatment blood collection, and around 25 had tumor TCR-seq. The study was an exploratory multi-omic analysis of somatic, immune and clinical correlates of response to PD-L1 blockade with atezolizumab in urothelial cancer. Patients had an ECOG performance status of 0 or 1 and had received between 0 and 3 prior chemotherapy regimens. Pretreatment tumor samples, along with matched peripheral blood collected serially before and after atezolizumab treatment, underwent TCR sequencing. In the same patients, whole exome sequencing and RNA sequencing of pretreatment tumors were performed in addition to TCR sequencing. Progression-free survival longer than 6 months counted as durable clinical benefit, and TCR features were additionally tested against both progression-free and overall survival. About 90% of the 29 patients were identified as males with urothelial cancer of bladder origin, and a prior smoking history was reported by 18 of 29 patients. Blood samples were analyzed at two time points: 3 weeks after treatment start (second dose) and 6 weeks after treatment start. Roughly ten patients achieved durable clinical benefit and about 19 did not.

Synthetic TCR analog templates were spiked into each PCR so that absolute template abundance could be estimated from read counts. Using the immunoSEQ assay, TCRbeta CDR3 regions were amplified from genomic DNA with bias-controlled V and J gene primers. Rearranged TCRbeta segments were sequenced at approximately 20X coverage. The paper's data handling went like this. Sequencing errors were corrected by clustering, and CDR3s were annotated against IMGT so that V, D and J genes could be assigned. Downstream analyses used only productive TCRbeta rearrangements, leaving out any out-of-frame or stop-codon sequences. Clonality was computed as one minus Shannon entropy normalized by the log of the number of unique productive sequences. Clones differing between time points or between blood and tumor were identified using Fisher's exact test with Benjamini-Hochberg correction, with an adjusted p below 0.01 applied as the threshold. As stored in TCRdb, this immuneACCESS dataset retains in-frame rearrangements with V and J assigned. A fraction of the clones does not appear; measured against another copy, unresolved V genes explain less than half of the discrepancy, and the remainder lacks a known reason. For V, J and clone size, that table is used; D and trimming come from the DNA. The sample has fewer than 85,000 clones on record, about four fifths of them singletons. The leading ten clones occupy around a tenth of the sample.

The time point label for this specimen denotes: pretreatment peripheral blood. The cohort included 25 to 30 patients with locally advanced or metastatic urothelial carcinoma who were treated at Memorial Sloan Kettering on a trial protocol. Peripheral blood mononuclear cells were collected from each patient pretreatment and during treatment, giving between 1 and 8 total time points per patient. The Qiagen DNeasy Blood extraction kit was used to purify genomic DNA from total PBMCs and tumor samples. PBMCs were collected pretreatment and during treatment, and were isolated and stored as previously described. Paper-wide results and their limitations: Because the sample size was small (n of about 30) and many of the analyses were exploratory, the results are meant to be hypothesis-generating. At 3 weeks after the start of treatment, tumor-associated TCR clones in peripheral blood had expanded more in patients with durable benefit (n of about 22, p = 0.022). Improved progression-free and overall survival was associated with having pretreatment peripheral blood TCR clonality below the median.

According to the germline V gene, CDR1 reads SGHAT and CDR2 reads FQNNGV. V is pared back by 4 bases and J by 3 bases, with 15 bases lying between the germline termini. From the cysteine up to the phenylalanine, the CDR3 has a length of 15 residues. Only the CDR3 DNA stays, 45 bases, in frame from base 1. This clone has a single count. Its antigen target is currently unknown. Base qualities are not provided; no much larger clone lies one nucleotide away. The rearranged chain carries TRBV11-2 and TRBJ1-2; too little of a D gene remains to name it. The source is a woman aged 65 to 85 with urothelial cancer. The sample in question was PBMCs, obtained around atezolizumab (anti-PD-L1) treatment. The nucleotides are TGTGCCAGCAGCTCCTGGAGCACCCCCCACTATGGCTACACCTTC. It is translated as CASSSWSTPHYGYTF.